The entry that follows covers one T cell receptor beta chain sequence. Its antigen is not yet known. It has no much larger one-base neighbor in the sample; base qualities were not kept. The sample contains more than one DNA sequence encoding this CDR3. This sample stems from a study of cytomegalovirus exposure and HLA in healthy donors (dated by TCRdb to 2015 to 2018). Describing the broader study: An earlier analysis of 587 of the donors reported 250 to 300 Gb of sequence data and around 110 million unique TCR beta sequences from around 200 million T cells. Around 320 gigabases of sequencing data and tens of millions of unique TCR sequences were included in an early release covering around 650 HLA-typed donors. Of the approximately 370 genotyped donors, roughly 76% were placed in the genetic ancestry cluster associated with self-reported Caucasian donors. In the later analysis, no new phenotypic data were used to find candidate immune exposures; instead, reliance was placed on TCR beta sequences and their occurrence across donors. To predict cytomegalovirus infection status, the study combined high-throughput TCR immunosequencing, statistical association of individual TCRs with disease status, and machine learning. Because of strong linkage in the cohort, 5 or 6 DR-DQ haplotypes were treated as single units for association and clustering. In a later analysis, previously published TCR beta repertoires from 550 to 700 donors were re-analyzed and high-resolution HLA genotyping was added so that TCR occurrence patterns could be studied. The study profiled the T cell repertoires of 666 subjects by immunosequencing and related them to cytomegalovirus serostatus. On average, roughly 250,000 unique TCR beta nucleotide sequences were sequenced per donor among several hundred genotyped donors of the cohort, with 15% to 20% of those sequences being non-productive. All discovery cohort repertoires had been generated on a single sequencing platform. Typing coverage differed by locus: A, B, C, DRB1 and DQB1 were typed in roughly 629-640 donors, DQA1 in 500 to 550, DPA1 in 606, and DPB1 in just under 490. In a later genetic analysis, genome-wide SNP genotypes for about 65% of the roughly 700 donors were used, and that subset was treated as a discovery cohort. HLA typing included class I and class II loci at four-digit resolution. In addition to the first cohort of roughly 700 subjects, a separate validation cohort of 120 different subjects was used. Alongside the repertoire data, information on donor age, sex, ethnicity and CMV serostatus was compiled. An earlier analysis of 500 to 750 of the donors applied high-throughput TCR beta sequencing to assess whether each TCR beta V gene segment acted as functional or pseudogenic. The study aimed to test whether cataloging public T cell receptors could reveal signatures of past pathogen exposure. The research as a whole found: A later genetic analysis reported fewer N-insertions in productive TCRs among donors in an Asian-associated ancestry cluster than the approximately 700-donor mean. An earlier analysis of around 600 of the donors showed that most TCR beta V segments appeared in productive rearrangements either about 87% or about 30% of the time, which broadly matched IMGT annotations. For the cohort, immune exposure information was limited to CMV serostatus. Because some donors lacked HLA typing at each locus, the association tests relied only on the typed subset. Presence/absence analyses assumed roughly uniform sequencing depth across donors, an assumption that may not hold. According to a later analysis, TCR association rates differed among HLA loci, with DRB1 alleles showing the most associated TCRs and HLA-C alleles showing the fewest. While some public TCRs were present in many individuals, most TCR sequences turned up only very rarely across donors. A few of the identified cytomegalovirus-associated TCR beta chains were confirmed in vitro to be specific for cytomegalovirus antigens. The classifier was reported to diagnose cytomegalovirus status with high specificity and sensitivity in both the original cohort and the validation cohort. The study listed over 150 TCR beta chains as associated with cytomegalovirus. In a later analysis, some 17,000 TCR beta sequences were associated with specific HLA alleles at a false discovery rate of 0.05. A further reported finding was that TCR beta sequences accurately predicted the HLA-A and HLA-B alleles for most subjects in the first cohort. Assigning TCR associations to individual alleles was difficult when HLA alleles, especially DR and DQ, strongly co-occurred. Linkage disequilibrium might explain the correlated functional status among segregating V segments, but an unknown experimental factor could not be excluded. According to a later analysis, most CMV-associated TCR beta chains appeared to be HLA-restricted, and the HLA associations seemed to be driven largely by CMV exposure. Only TCR beta chains were sequenced in this cohort, and the absence of alpha or paired-chain data limited detectable features. An association between a missense DCLRE1C variant and V-gene and J-gene trimming of TCR beta chains was found in a later genetic analysis and replicated in an independent cohort. In a later analysis, HLA-associated TCR beta chains showed more clonal expansion and lower generation probabilities than non-associated chains that were equally common. According to the authors, the approach could potentially be generalized to other disease states and immunological phenotypes. Because the 87-base-pair reads could not distinguish some IMGT-functional V segments, including TRBV6-2 and TRBV6-3, those segments were excluded. A cluster of highly shared sequence variants was judged likely to be a technical artifact of the sequencing pipeline. In a later analysis, several top co-occurrence clusters were reported to appear linked to parvovirus B19, influenza, CMV and Epstein-Barr virus. Roughly 17 rarely observed V segments, including chromosome 9 orphons, were excluded from the earlier analysis of several hundred of the donors because counts were too low.

The library was obtained by the immunoSEQ multiplex PCR assay. A mixture of 60 forward primers for TCR Vbeta segments and 13 reverse primers for TCR Jbeta segments was used in the multiplex PCR. The CDR3 region of rearranged TCR beta genes was amplified from genomic DNA with a multiplex PCR assay. The amplified TCR beta libraries were sequenced on the Illumina HiSeq System as 87-base-pair reads. On the authors' methods: Across the 600 to 700 repertoires, a later analysis counted roughly 77 million unique TCR beta chains, about 10 million of which were shared by at least two donors. A nearest-neighbor algorithm error-corrected the raw reads and collapsed the reads into unique sequences, merging closely related sequences to remove PCR and sequencing errors. To assign V, D and J gene segments, CDR3 sequences were aligned to IMGT reference sequences. For a sequence to be retained, a match of at least six nucleotides was required to both a V gene segment and a J gene segment. Rearrangements were called productive when the CDR3 lacked stop codons and stayed in frame with V and J; all others were non-productive. CDR3 was defined by IMGT convention, running from the second conserved V-encoded cysteine to the conserved J-encoded phenylalanine. In an earlier analysis of more than 550 of the donors, sequences lacking an unambiguous match to a single V gene segment were excluded. In an earlier analysis of some 590 of the donors, V segments were called functional above 56.7% productive rearrangements and were called segregating when the between-donor standard deviation exceeded 5%. A statistical classification framework was built to diagnose cytomegalovirus status from the catalog of TCR beta chain sequences. In a later analysis, TCR nucleotide sequences were compared against IMGT/GENE-DB human TR gene sequences so that V and J genes could be assigned. In a later analysis, CDR3 sequences and most-parsimonious VDJ recombination scenarios were assigned using the TCRdist pipeline. In a later analysis, each TCR beta chain was defined by its CDR3 amino acid sequence together with its V-gene family, and reads without a unique V-gene family were excluded. In a later analysis, fewer than 650 highly shared, low-generation-probability nucleotide sequences were removed to address suspected cross-contamination and a sequencing artifact. For each public chain, a later analysis derived a clonal expansion index from normalized ranks of inferred template counts within each repertoire. In a later analysis, generation probabilities were computed using a VDJ recombination model fitted to out-of-frame rearrangements, and the results were checked against IGoR. Hypergeometric tests were used in a later analysis to score TCR-TCR, TCR-HLA and TCR-CMV co-occurrence, with a repertoire-size bias correction applied to the TCR pairs. In a later analysis, false discovery rates were estimated by permuting HLA or CMV assignments 20 times. In a later analysis, co-occurring TCRs were grouped using DBSCAN, and TCRdist sequence similarity was added for clustering within HLA-allele-positive subsets. Repertoires with fewer than 30,000 or more than 120,000 public chains were left out of co-occurrence clustering, as were about 5 repertoires with anomalous nucleotide sharing. Held by TCRdb, this immuneACCESS table contains in-frame sequences only and omits some clones. Under half of the omission traces to an unresolved V gene where checked; the cause of the rest is unknown. Clone size and V and J calls were adopted from that table, with D and trimming inferred from the DNA. The sample includes around 80,000 clones, with around 78% observed a single time. The ten largest clones add up to around 4.8% of the sample.

The germline V gene (reference sequence) yields GTSNPN for CDR1 and SVGIG for CDR2. The CDR3 sequence holds 15 residues, the cysteine and phenylalanine included. Only CDR3 DNA is held: 45 bases, read in frame from base 1. The junction shows trimming of 3 bases on V and 0 bases on J, plus 12 bases between the germline ends. The cohort comprised 550 to 700 healthy bone marrow donors. Cohort members were all nominally healthy when sampled, although unrecorded immune exposures were likely present. The donor was CMV seronegative and belonged to the group of 352 seronegative cohort members. A peripheral blood sample was provided by each donor, and peripheral blood mononuclear cells were used for TCR beta sequencing. The Qiagen DNeasy Blood Extraction Kit was used to extract genomic DNA from the blood cell samples.

The chain is made from TRBV30 and TRBJ1-3, with a weak D call of TRBD1 (5 bases match). The TCR was taken from a man aged 35-49 years in good health and CMV-seronegative. The sequencing sample was made of PBMCs. The CDR3 protein is CAWSRDSGSGNTIYF. The nucleotide sequence reads as follows: TGTGCCTGGAGCCGGGACTCAGGCTCTGGAAACACCATATATTTT.